The source of this T cell receptor beta chain is a study of CD8+CD57+ T cells in acquired aplastic anemia. Study summary: Sorted CD4+ and CD8+ cells yielded DNA averaging around 3.5 ug. About 10 million reads, on average, were obtained for CD4+ cells from healthy donors. Study-level points and caveats: Patients and healthy controls showed no significant CD8+ Simpson's diversity difference. Shared by patients and controls, twenty-nine CD8+ CDR3s were abundant in patients.

Trimming cost V 1 base and J 7 bases, with 8 bases left between them. The CDR3 runs 13 residues. CDR1 and CDR2 (germline): SGHVS, FNYEAQ. This clonotype came up many times. The antigen remains unidentified. The study profiled TCR beta VDJ and CDR3 using genomic DNA as template. From the reads, TCRdb called clonotypes with MiXCR, one entry per CDR3 protein. The table has about 190,000 distinct CDR3 sequences, less than 65% seen once. The chain recombines TRBV7-6 with TRBJ2-1; D is possibly TRBD1 (6 bases). This TCR came from a human donor in good health, serving as a control. The sequencing sample was made of sorted CD4+, CD8+, or CD8+CD57+ T cells (not recorded which) from PBMCs. DNA of the CDR3: TGTGCCAGCAGCTTAGACAGGGTAAATGAGCAGTTCTTC. Encoded protein: CASSLDRVNEQFF.